One and the same sample provided the 16 T cell receptor beta chains below, sequenced in a study of response to subunit inactivated influenza vaccine. One entry per CDR3 protein, called by TCRdb with MiXCR from the RT-PCR reads. This sample yields about 700,000 distinct CDR3 sequences, of which approximately 15% are seen a single time; less than 9% belongs to the top ten. The sequencing used PBMCs from blood, collected around 14 days before vaccination. These receptors came from a man between 45 and 60 years old who received an inactivated influenza vaccine.

The J gene is TRBJ2-1, the V gene TRBV24-1; D may be TRBD1 (5 bases). V lost 6 bases, J lost 7 bases, and 12 bases lay in between. The CDR3 loop spans 13 amino acids. Germline V gene sequence: CDR1 KGHDR, CDR2 SFDVKD. Here the CDR3 DNA reads TGTGCCACCAGTTCGCCAGGGTGGAATGAGCAGTTCTTC. Encoded protein: CATSSPGWNEQFF.

This clonotype was recorded many times. The chain couples TRBV7-2 to TRBJ1-3; no reliable D call. The germline gives CDR1 SGHTA, CDR2 FQGNSA. This CDR3 has 15 residues. Trimming pared 3 bases from V and 0 bases from J, leaving 9 bases between. This CDR3 reads CASSFTASSGNTIYF. As DNA, the CDR3 is TGTGCCAGCAGCTTCACGGCAAGCTCTGGAAACACCATATATTTT.

V gene TRBV5-4 combines with J gene TRBJ2-3, with D perhaps being TRBD1 or TRBD2 (5 bases each). This CDR3 contains 14 residues. The germline V gene encodes CDR1 SGHNT and CDR2 YYREEE (reference sequence). V shed 4 bases and J shed 2 bases, with 11 bases lying between them. In DNA, the CDR3 is TGTGCCAGCAGCCGGGACGCTTCCACAGATACGCAGTATTTT. Its protein is CASSRDASTDTQYF.

As for this clonotype: A much larger clonotype is one base distant, so this may be a read error. The gene calls are TRBV5-6 and TRBJ2-1, with 13 positions matching TRBD2. The J segment lost 3 bases and the V segment lost 4 bases, leaving 7 bases of the junction unmatched. Per the germline V gene, CDR1 is SGHDT and CDR2 is YYEEEE. The CDR3 extends over 17 amino acids. The CDR3 spells CASSGRLAGGNYNEQFF. CDR3 in DNA: TGTGCCAGCAGCGGCCGACTAGCGGGAGGAAACTACAATGAGCAGTTCTTC.

This clonotype was detected only a few times. This chain links TRBV20-1 with TRBJ2-7, with 9 bases that match TRBD1. The CDR3 sequence is 14 residues long. Germline V gives CDR1 DFQATT, CDR2 SNEGSKA (reference sequence). V was clipped by 5 bases and J by 0 bases; unmatched bases: 5. CDR3 coding DNA: TGCAGTGCTGGTAGGACAGGGGACTCCTACGAGCAGTACTTC. Translation gives CSAGRTGDSYEQYF.

This clonotype was counted a few times. The chain uses TRBV15 and TRBJ2-7; D is uncertain. Deletions cut 2 bases from V and 3 bases from J, with 8 bases between. This CDR3 has 13 amino acids. Germline values: CDR1 LNHNV, CDR2 YYDKDF (reference sequence). This CDR3 is CATSRSDGYEQYF. The CDR3 DNA follows: TGTGCCACCAGCAGATCGGACGGCTACGAGCAGTACTTC.

This clonotype has a handful of counts. The rearrangement links TRBV3-1 to TRBJ1-6, with D unclear. V was shortened by 3 bases and J by 3 bases, with 3 bases between the two germline ends. Germline loops: CDR1 LGHDT, CDR2 YNNKEL (reference sequence). The CDR3 spans 13 residues. The CDR3 region has the DNA TGTGCCAGCAGCCACGACTATAATTCACCCCTCCACTTT. This sequence encodes CASSHDYNSPLHF.

The J gene is TRBJ2-3, the V gene TRBV20-1, with 12 bases lining up with TRBD2. With V trimmed by 2 bases and J by 3 bases, 3 bases remained unmatched. The CDR3 is made up of 15 amino acids. Germline-derived CDR1 and CDR2 are DFQATT and SNEGSKA (reference sequence). The CDR3 sequence is CSARRTSGKTDTQYF. CDR3 DNA sequence: TGCAGTGCTAGAAGGACTAGCGGGAAGACAGATACGCAGTATTTT.

There are a few counts of this clonotype. Here the CDR3 reads CASSLPGQSTDTQYF. CDR3 nucleotide sequence: TGTGCCAGCAGTCTCCCGGGACAAAGCACAGATACGCAGTATTTT. The chain links TRBV28 to TRBJ2-3; D is possibly TRBD1 (6 bases). Germline values: CDR1 MDHEN, CDR2 SYDVKM. Trimming removed 5 bases at V and 0 bases at J, with 12 bases between. CDR3 length: 15 residues.

This clonotype was detected only a few times. The chain couples TRBV7-2 to TRBJ2-7; D is ambiguous. V was trimmed by 1 base and J by 2 bases, leaving 12 bases between them. This CDR3 is built from 15 residues. From germline, CDR1 is SGHTA and CDR2 FQGNSA. CDR3 sequence: CASSLEPGRAYEQYF. As DNA, the CDR3 is TGTGCCAGCAGCTTAGAACCCGGACGGGCCTACGAGCAGTACTTC.

The gene calls are TRBV6-6 and TRBJ2-1; 7 nucleotides match TRBD1. Germline CDR1 is MNHNY and CDR2 is SVGAGI (reference sequence). The trim removed 11 bases at V and 3 bases at J, leaving 7 bases unmatched. CDR3 size: 13 residues. The CDR3, as DNA: TGTGCCGTAGGACGGACAGGCTACAATGAGCAGTTCTTC. Amino acids: CAVGRTGYNEQFF.

The chain is built from TRBV4-3 and TRBJ2-1, with 12 bases identical to TRBD1. The CDR3 is 17 amino acids. V gave up 0 bases and J gave up 8 bases; unmatched junction bases: 8. CDR1 is LGHNA, CDR2 YSLEER, per germline. The CDR3 DNA reads as TGCGCCAGCAGCCAAGATCTCCCGGGACAGGGGGCCGATGAGCAGTTCTTC. Protein: CASSQDLPGQGADEQFF.

V is TRBV14 and J is TRBJ2-2; no reliable D call. Germline-derived CDR1 and CDR2 are SGHDN and FVKESK. Trimming left V 4 bases short and J 1 base short, with 13 bases between. The CDR3 extends over 16 amino acids. CDR3 bases: TGTGCCAGCAGCCCGGATGGGCACTGGAACACCGGGGAGCTGTTTTTT. This gives the protein CASSPDGHWNTGELFF.

The gene calls are TRBV3-1 and TRBJ2-7; TRBD1 agrees at 7 bases. Per germline, CDR1 LGHDT and CDR2 YNNKEL (reference sequence). The CDR3 is made up of 13 amino acids. V shed 3 bases, J shed 5 bases, and the junction held 4 bases outside the gene matches. The CDR3 DNA reads TGTGCCAGCAGCCAGAGTACAGGGGACGAGCAGTACTTC. Translated: CASSQSTGDEQYF.

This clonotype was counted at least ten times. The CDR3 protein is CASSQATTSGRYEQYF. CDR3 nucleotide sequence: TGTGCCAGCAGCCAAGCTACGACTAGCGGGAGATACGAGCAGTACTTC. J is TRBJ2-7 and V is TRBV4-2; TRBD2 aligns across 12 bases. Germline CDR1 LGHNA, CDR2 YNFKEQ. Unmatched junction bases numbered 5, after V lost 1 base and J lost 4 bases. The CDR3 runs to 16 residues.

This clonotype was counted ten times or more. V and J are TRBV12-3 or TRBV12-4 and TRBJ2-7; D is undetermined. The germline V and J ends were trimmed by 5 bases and 6 bases, with 17 bases remaining between them. The CDR3 is 14 residues long. Here the CDR3 DNA reads TGTGCCAGCAGTCCCCCCGGGTCATCGGGCGAGCAGTACTTC. It specifies CASSPPGSSGEQYF.